This passage covers 14 T cell receptor beta chains from one sample sequenced in a study of cytomegalovirus exposure and HLA in healthy donors. Use of 60 Vbeta and 13 Jbeta primers characterized the PCR. The method was immunoSEQ multiplex PCR; TCRdb's version includes in-frame clones alone and lacks a portion of them. The profile shows 150,000 or so clones, approximately 80% of them singletons. Sequencing was carried out using PBMCs. The receptors originated from a man under 40 in good health and CMV-seropositive.

This chain connects TRBV6-1 to TRBJ1-5; TRBD1 is a possible D gene (5 bases). CDR1 is MNHNS, CDR2 SASEGT, per germline. The CDR3 has 14 amino acids. V dropped 2 bases and J dropped 5 bases, with 10 bases sitting between them. CDR3 DNA sequence: TGTGCCAGCAGTGAAATGACAGCAGATCAGCCCCAGCATTTT. Protein: CASSEMTADQPQHF.

The rearrangement links TRBV11-3 to TRBJ2-5; D may be TRBD2 (6 bases). The germline V gene has CDR1 SGHNT and CDR2 YENEEA. This CDR3 comprises 14 residues. V lost 1 base to trimming and J lost 3 bases, with 9 bases between them. DNA for the CDR3: TGTGCCAGCAGCTTAGGTTGGGGGGAAGAGACCCAGTACTTC. Its protein product is CASSLGWGEETQYF.

The gene calls are TRBV19 and TRBJ2-7, with 10 bases lining up with TRBD1. CDR3 size: 16 residues. Germline values: CDR1 LNHDA, CDR2 SQIVND (reference sequence). J gave up 6 bases and V 4 bases, and 12 bases lay outside the gene matches. The DNA of the CDR3 is TGTGCCAGTAGTACATCTCCGGGACAGGGGATCGTCGAGCAGTACTTC. Protein: CASSTSPGQGIVEQYF.

In its sample, this clone was seen a few times. In DNA form, the CDR3 reads TGTGCCAGCAGTGAACTAGCGGGAGGGAATGAGCAGTTCTTC. It translates to CASSELAGGNEQFF. The chain links TRBV6-4 to TRBJ2-1; 13 nucleotides align to TRBD2. With V trimmed by 3 bases and J by 7 bases, 0 bases remained unmatched. The V gene's germline CDR1 is MRHNA and CDR2 SNTAGT. This CDR3 has 14 residues.

The genes are TRBV7-9 and TRBJ1-1, with a tentative D call TRBD1 (5 bases). Germline V lookup: CDR1 SEHNR, CDR2 FQNEAQ (reference sequence). There are 17 residues in the CDR3. V was trimmed by 5 bases and J by 1 base, leaving 20 bases between them. CDR3 sequence reads: CASSQALDTRANTEAFF. CDR3 in DNA: TGTGCCAGCAGCCAGGCCCTGGACACCAGGGCGAACACTGAAGCTTTCTTT.

The rearrangement joins TRBV6-1 to TRBJ1-5, with 9 bases that match TRBD1. Germline values: CDR1 MNHNS, CDR2 SASEGT. CDR3 length: 17 residues. V lost 0 bases to trimming and J lost 6 bases; unmatched junction nucleotides: 9. The DNA for the CDR3 is TGTGCCAGCAGTGAAGCCGGACAGGGGAAGGTGCTTCAGCCCCAGCATTTT. Protein: CASSEAGQGKVLQPQHF.

This clone has only a few counts. Here the CDR3 reads CSVETTDTQYF. The CDR3, as DNA: TGCAGCGTGGAGACCACAGATACGCAGTATTTT. The chain recombines TRBV29-1 with TRBJ2-3; D is ambiguous. The CDR3 covers 11 residues. Deletions cut 6 bases from V and 2 bases from J, with 6 bases between. Germline CDR1 and CDR2: SQVTM and ANQGSEA.

On this clone: One end of the junction does not line up with germline, which may come from a read error. This sequence joins TRBV7-9 and TRBJ2-1, with 8 bases aligning to TRBD2. Per the germline V gene, CDR1 is SEHNR and CDR2 is FQNEAQ (reference sequence). This CDR3 is built from 13 residues. CDR3 protein: CSSTLLADNEQFF. CDR3 in DNA: TGTTCCAGCACCCTACTAGCGGACAATGAGCAGTTCTTC. Together with reference TRBV7-9 and TRBJ2-1, the CDR3 gives the full variable domain: DTGVSQNPRHKITKRGQNVTFRCDPISEHNRLYWYRQTLGQGPEFLTYFQNEAQLEKSRLLSDRFSAERPKGSFSTLEIQRTEQGDSAMYLCSSTLLADNEQFFGPGTRLTVL.

In its sample, this clone was seen a few times. The chain employs TRBV28 and TRBJ2-7; a weak D match, TRBD2 (7 bases). The CDR3 is 12 amino acids. V dropped 6 bases and J dropped 2 bases, with 8 bases sitting between them. Germline V lookup: CDR1 MDHEN, CDR2 SYDVKM. The CDR3 nucleotides are TGTGCCAGCAGGCGGGGGCCCTACGAGCAGTACTTC. This encodes CASRRGPYEQYF.

The chain is built from TRBV7-2 and TRBJ1-1; possibly TRBD1 for D (5 bases). Germline values: CDR1 SGHTA, CDR2 FQGNSA. The CDR3 totals 14 residues. Trimming took off 5 bases at V and 5 bases at J, with 15 bases between the two ends. This CDR3 is CASSTRARGTEAFF. As DNA, the CDR3 is TGTGCCAGCAGCACCCGGGCTCGGGGGACTGAAGCTTTCTTT.

The chain carries TRBV19 and TRBJ2-5; the match to TRBD1 covers 10 bases. From germline, CDR1 is LNHDA and CDR2 SQIVND (reference sequence). The ends lost 4 bases at V and 5 bases at J; junction bases unmatched: 4. This CDR3 is built from 14 residues. CDR3 coding DNA: TGTGCCAGTAGTACGACAGGGGGCTCGGAGACCCAGTACTTC. This encodes CASSTTGGSETQYF.

The V and J genes are TRBV7-2 and TRBJ2-5, with TRBD2 matching 14 bases. Germline V gene data show CDR1 as SGHTA and CDR2 as FQGNSA. The CDR3 is 16 amino acids. The ends lost 3 bases at V and 3 bases at J; junction bases unmatched: 3. CDR3 region: CASSFGLAGGEETQYF. CDR3 sequence (DNA): TGTGCCAGCAGCTTTGGACTAGCGGGAGGCGAAGAGACCCAGTACTTC. Filled out from reference TRBV7-2 and TRBJ2-5, the complete variable domain reads GAGVSQSPSNKVTEKGKDVELRCDPISGHTALYWYRQSLGQGLEFLIYFQGNSAPDKSGLPSDRFSAERTGGSVSTLTIQRTQQEDSAVYLCASSFGLAGGEETQYFGPGTRLLVL.

The J gene is TRBJ2-7, the V gene TRBV11-1; D not resolved. The CDR3 loop spans 14 amino acids. The V and J ends lost 4 bases and 0 bases respectively, with 10 bases between them. CDR1 and CDR2 (germline): SGHAT, FQDESV (reference sequence). In nucleotides, the CDR3 is TGTGCCAGCAGCTCTCAGGAATTCTCCTACGAGCAGTACTTC. Its protein is CASSSQEFSYEQYF.

The chain combines TRBV30 with TRBJ2-1; 7 bases line up with TRBD2. The CDR3 sequence is 15 residues long. The ends lost 1 base at V and 6 bases at J; junction bases unmatched: 9. The germline CDR1 and CDR2 sequences are GTSNPN and SVGIG (reference sequence). The CDR3 DNA reads TGTGCCTGGAGTGGGTCTAGCGGAGCCCCCAATGAGCAGTTCTTC. As protein: CAWSGSSGAPNEQFF.